One sample yielded the 32 T cell receptor beta chains listed below, sequenced in a study of T cell responses to AZD1222 COVID-19 vaccine. The method was immunoSEQ multiplex PCR; TCRdb's version includes in-frame clones alone and lacks a portion of them. Of 130,000 to 150,000 clones in the sample, approximately 88% are singletons; the top ten hold roughly 16%. Material: peripheral blood, obtained on day 0 of AZD1222 vaccination. Every receptor here comes from an adult in good health.

This clone was counted at least ten times. This chain's CDR3 is CASSPKRTEAFF. Here the CDR3 DNA reads TGTGCCAGCAGCCCTAAGAGGACTGAAGCTTTCTTT. This chain links TRBV7-9 with TRBJ1-1, with D unclear. CDR1 and CDR2 (germline): SEHNR, FQNEAQ (reference sequence). This CDR3 is built from 12 residues. Trimming shortened V by 5 bases and J by 5 bases, and 9 bases separated the two germline ends.

The chain couples TRBV2 to TRBJ2-7, with D perhaps TRBD1 (6 bases). V was clipped by 3 bases and J by 0 bases, with 18 bases between them. The CDR3 has 17 amino acids. Per germline, CDR1 SNHLY and CDR2 FYNNEI. The CDR3 region is CASSEMKGHLPSYEQYF. CDR3 nucleotide sequence: TGTGCCAGCAGTGAGATGAAGGGACACCTTCCCTCCTACGAGCAGTACTTC.

This chain connects TRBV7-2 to TRBJ2-7, with D maybe TRBD2 (6 bases). CDR3 length equals 15 residues. V shed 1 base and J shed 2 bases, with 12 bases lying between them. Germline-derived CDR1 and CDR2 are SGHTA and FQGNSA. This chain's CDR3 is CASSLGLGGPYEQYF. Written as DNA, the CDR3 is TGTGCCAGCAGCTTAGGCCTCGGGGGTCCCTACGAGCAGTACTTC. Full variable domain (outside the CDR3, taken from reference TRBV7-2 and TRBJ2-7): GAGVSQSPSNKVTEKGKDVELRCDPISGHTALYWYRQSLGQGLEFLIYFQGNSAPDKSGLPSDRFSAERTGGSVSTLTIQRTQQEDSAVYLCASSLGLGGPYEQYFGPGTRLTVT.

The genes are TRBV14 and TRBJ1-2, with 7 positions matching TRBD1. Germline trimming cut 4 bases from V and 1 base from J; bases unmatched to any gene: 12. The CDR3 covers 17 residues. Germline V lookup: CDR1 SGHDN, CDR2 FVKESK. This chain's CDR3 is CASSRNKGTALNYGYTF. The CDR3 DNA is TGTGCCAGCAGCCGTAACAAGGGGACAGCCCTTAACTATGGCTACACCTTC. The entire variable domain, with the rest obtained from reference TRBV14 and TRBJ1-2, is as follows: EAGVTQFPSHSVIEKGQTVTLRCDPISGHDNLYWYRRVMGKEIKFLLHFVKESKQDESGMPNNRFLAERTGGTYSTLKVQPAELEDSGVYFCASSRNKGTALNYGYTFGSGTRLTVV.

The chain is built from TRBV2 and TRBJ1-4; TRBD1 is a possible D gene (6 bases). This CDR3 comprises 13 residues. CDR1 is SNHLY and CDR2 is FYNNEI in the germline V gene. V was cut by 8 bases and J by 7 bases, with 14 bases left in between. The CDR3 nucleotides are TGTGCCAGCGAAAGGGGGTATAGTGAAAAACTGTTTTTT. Its protein is CASERGYSEKLFF.

The chain carries TRBV28 and TRBJ1-4; the match to TRBD1 covers 9 bases. The germline V gene has CDR1 MDHEN and CDR2 SYDVKM. The CDR3 length is 14 residues. V was pared by 5 bases and J by 8 bases, with 6 bases of the junction left unmatched. CDR3 sequence reads: CASSVGQGREKLFF. The CDR3 DNA sequence: TGTGCCAGCAGTGTAGGACAGGGGAGAGAAAAACTGTTTTTT.

CDR3 DNA sequence: TGTGCCAGCAGCCCTAAGGGGGCCCGGAGGAACACTGAAGCTTTCTTT. It yields the protein CASSPKGARRNTEAFF. This chain joins TRBV5-4 and TRBJ1-1; 7 bases fit TRBD1. Looked up from germline, CDR1 is SGHNT and CDR2 is YYREEE (reference sequence). The CDR3 loop spans 16 amino acids. V shed 4 bases, J shed 1 base, and the junction held 10 bases outside the gene matches.

The CDR3 reads CASSPSELYGYTF. The CDR3, as DNA: TGTGCCAGCAGCCCTTCGGAACTCTATGGCTACACCTTC. The chain uses TRBV7-9 and TRBJ1-2; D gene ambiguous. V lost 5 bases and J 4 bases, leaving 11 bases between the germline ends. The CDR3 consists of 13 residues. The V gene's germline CDR1 is SEHNR and CDR2 FQNEAQ (reference sequence). The full variable domain, in which reference TRBV7-9 and TRBJ1-2 provide the parts outside the CDR3, is DTGVSQNPRHKITKRGQNVTFRCDPISEHNRLYWYRQTLGQGPEFLTYFQNEAQLEKSRLLSDRFSAERPKGSFSTLEIQRTEQGDSAMYLCASSPSELYGYTFGSGTRLTVV.

Comments on this clone: This same CDR3 is encoded by further DNA sequences in the sample. The chain carries TRBV19 and TRBJ1-2; TRBD1 aligns across 7 bases. This CDR3 has 13 amino acids. V lost 6 bases, J lost 2 bases, and 3 bases stayed unmatched. Germline V gives CDR1 LNHDA, CDR2 SQIVND (reference sequence). In DNA, the CDR3 is TGTGCCAGTAGGATACAGGGGAACTATGGCTACACCTTC. As protein: CASRIQGNYGYTF.

This clone occurred once. J is TRBJ2-1 and V is TRBV6-5; D uncertain. Trimming left V 2 bases short and J 3 bases short, with 14 bases between. Germline CDR1 MNHEY, CDR2 SVGAGI. The CDR3 has 16 amino acids. Written as DNA, the CDR3 is TGTGCCAGCAGTTACGACCTGGTGGCCCTCTACAATGAGCAGTTCTTC. Residues: CASSYDLVALYNEQFF.

The chain recombines TRBV2 with TRBJ2-2; D is undetermined. This CDR3 region has 13 residues. The ends were cut back, 2 bases at V and 2 bases at J, with 3 bases in the middle. Germline values: CDR1 SNHLY, CDR2 FYNNEI. As DNA, the CDR3 is TGTGCCAGCAGTGAATATAACACCGGGGAGCTGTTTTTT. It is translated as CASSEYNTGELFF.

V and J are TRBV6-2 or TRBV6-3 and TRBJ2-7; D not resolved. From germline, CDR1 is MNHEY and CDR2 SVGEGT. The V end lost 6 bases, the J end lost 0 bases, and 12 bases lay between the germline ends. The CDR3 covers 14 residues. In nucleotides, the CDR3 is TGTGCCAGCAGCCCGGCAAGTGCCTCCTACGAGCAGTACTTC. Protein sequence: CASSPASASYEQYF.

The V and J genes are TRBV19 and TRBJ1-1, with D possibly being TRBD1 (5 bases). The CDR3 sequence is 16 residues long. V was pared by 7 bases and J by 6 bases, with 24 bases between. CDR1 and CDR2 from the germline V gene are LNHDA and SQIVND (reference sequence). CDR3 protein: CASKKVGGAGVSEAFF. The CDR3 DNA sequence: TGTGCCAGTAAGAAAGTCGGCGGCGCGGGGGTTTCTGAAGCTTTCTTT. Full variable domain (missing parts from reference TRBV19 and TRBJ1-1): DGGITQSPKYLFRKEGQNVTLSCEQNLNHDAMYWYRQDPGQGLRLIYYSQIVNDFQKGDIAEGYSVSREKKESFPLTVTSAQKNPTAFYLCASKKVGGAGVSEAFFGQGTRLTVV.

The chain recombines TRBV6-5 with TRBJ1-5, with 8 bases aligning to TRBD1. CDR3 length: 15 residues. V was clipped by 2 bases and J by 5 bases; unmatched bases: 5. Germline V gives CDR1 MNHEY, CDR2 SVGAGI. This CDR3 is CASSYPGQGHQPQHF. In nucleotides, the CDR3 is TGTGCCAGCAGTTACCCTGGACAGGGCCATCAGCCCCAGCATTTT.

The chain employs TRBV12-3 or TRBV12-4 and TRBJ2-1; D possibly matches TRBD1 or TRBD2 (5 bases each). The CDR3 is 12 amino acids. Trimming removed 1 base from V and 9 bases from J, with 7 bases in between. CDR3 nucleotide sequence: TGTGCCAGCAGTTTAGGGGACGGTGAGCAGTTCTTC. Its translation: CASSLGDGEQFF.

The J gene is TRBJ1-1, the V gene TRBV6-4, with D possibly TRBD1 on 6 matching bases. The CDR3 is 14 amino acids. V lost 6 bases and J 5 bases, leaving 16 bases between the germline ends. CDR1 and CDR2 (germline): MRHNA, SNTAGT. CDR3 DNA: TGTGCCAGCAGGGAGACTTTAGGGGGGACTGAAGCTTTCTTT. Translation: CASRETLGGTEAFF.

The chain carries TRBV10-3 and TRBJ1-4, with 9 bases fitting TRBD1. The CDR3 loop spans 19 amino acids. The germline V gene encodes CDR1 ENHRY and CDR2 SYGVKD. V gave up 5 bases and J gave up 0 bases; unmatched junction bases: 13. The CDR3 loop is CAISQEPGQGLATNEKLFF. Here the CDR3 DNA reads TGTGCCATCAGTCAAGAGCCGGGACAGGGACTTGCAACTAATGAAAAACTGTTTTTT.

The chain joins TRBV5-1 to TRBJ1-1; D unresolved. This CDR3 region has 12 residues. From germline, CDR1 is SGHRS and CDR2 YFSETQ. V lost 0 bases to trimming and J lost 11 bases, with 11 bases between them. The CDR3 loop is CASSLDVGFAFF. CDR3 sequence (DNA): TGCGCCAGCAGCTTGGACGTGGGGTTTGCTTTCTTT.

The V gene is TRBV28, the J gene TRBJ2-3; no definite D call. Germline V gene lookup returns CDR1 MDHEN and CDR2 SYDVKM. Trimming stripped 7 bases from V and 1 base from J, with 12 bases between. The CDR3 sequence is 14 residues long. Written as DNA, the CDR3 is TGTGCCAGCACCGCCCAGATGCGCACAGATACGCAGTATTTT. The encoded protein is CASTAQMRTDTQYF.

The chain links TRBV6-4 to TRBJ2-7; D possibly corresponds to TRBD2 (6 bases). CDR3 size: 14 residues. Germline V gene data show CDR1 as MRHNA and CDR2 as SNTAGT. Between the trimmed V and J ends, which lost 4 bases and 0 bases, there was a span of 10 bases. The CDR3 DNA sequence: TGTGCCAGCAGTGTGGACGGGGGCTCCTACGAGCAGTACTTC. Translation: CASSVDGGSYEQYF.

This clone has a handful of counts. The V gene is TRBV15, the J gene TRBJ1-5, with D unclear. This CDR3 contains 15 residues. CDR1 and CDR2 from the germline V gene are LNHNV and YYDKDF (reference sequence). The V end lost 0 bases, the J end lost 8 bases, and 14 bases lay between the germline ends. CDR3 coding DNA: TGTGCCACCAGCAGAGATCAAGGTGGCTTCGAGCCCCAGCATTTT. It translates to CATSRDQGGFEPQHF.

CDR3 coding DNA: TGTGCCAGCAGCGTAGCTCTGGGCCTGGGGGCTGAAGCTTTCTTT. It encodes CASSVALGLGAEAFF. The chain carries TRBV9 and TRBJ1-1, with a tentative D call TRBD1 (5 bases). This CDR3 is 15 amino acids long. CDR1 SGDLS and CDR2 YYNGEE come from the germline V gene. V was clipped by 0 bases and J by 6 bases, with 15 bases between them.

The rearrangement joins TRBV5-6 to TRBJ2-7, with D possibly TRBD1 on 5 matching bases. Trimming removed 4 bases from V and 3 bases from J, with 8 bases in between. From germline, CDR1 is SGHDT and CDR2 YYEEEE. CDR3 length: 12 residues. Here the CDR3 reads CASSLQDYEQYF. CDR3 sequence (DNA): TGTGCCAGCAGCCTACAGGACTACGAGCAGTACTTC.

The J gene is TRBJ2-7, the V gene TRBV6-5; tentatively, D is TRBD1 (6 bases). Germline loops: CDR1 MNHEY, CDR2 SVGAGI. V was cut by 6 bases and J by 1 base, with 13 bases left in between. This CDR3 region has 14 residues. Here the CDR3 reads CASRGPGVSYEQYF. In nucleotides, the CDR3 is TGTGCCAGCAGAGGCCCAGGGGTTTCCTACGAGCAGTACTTC.

J is TRBJ2-5 and V is TRBV6-2 or TRBV6-3, with 13 positions matching TRBD2. The CDR3 covers 17 residues. V gave up 6 bases and J gave up 1 base; unmatched junction bases: 8. From germline, CDR1 is MNHEY and CDR2 SVGEGT. The CDR3 reads CASSPHRLAGGQETQYF. CDR3 nucleotides: TGTGCCAGCAGCCCCCATCGACTAGCGGGGGGCCAAGAGACCCAGTACTTC.

The chain uses TRBV30 and TRBJ2-3; D uncertain. V lost 2 bases and J lost 4, with 13 bases in between. Germline CDR1 reads GTSNPN; CDR2 reads SVGIG (reference sequence). The CDR3 sequence is 14 residues long. Here the CDR3 reads CAWSTGTVSDTQYF. Written as DNA, the CDR3 is TGTGCCTGGAGTACTGGAACCGTGTCAGATACGCAGTATTTT.

This chain uses TRBV9 with TRBJ1-5; 9 positions agree with TRBD1. Germline CDR1 and CDR2: SGDLS and YYNGEE. The CDR3 covers 16 residues. V lost 3 bases, J lost 7 bases, and 11 bases stayed unmatched. CDR3 sequence reads: CASSGGTGGAGQPQHF. CDR3 DNA: TGTGCCAGCAGCGGCGGAACAGGGGGCGCGGGGCAGCCCCAGCATTTT.

The chain joins TRBV7-2 to TRBJ1-1; a possible D gene is TRBD1 (5 bases). CDR1 SGHTA and CDR2 FQGNSA come from the germline V gene. The germline V and J ends were trimmed by 4 bases and 1 base, with 7 bases remaining between them. The CDR3 runs 13 residues. The CDR3 nucleotides read TGTGCCAGCAGCTCCCAGGGGAACACTGAAGCTTTCTTT. This translates into CASSSQGNTEAFF. The variable domain in full, completed from reference TRBV7-2 and TRBJ1-1, reads GAGVSQSPSNKVTEKGKDVELRCDPISGHTALYWYRQSLGQGLEFLIYFQGNSAPDKSGLPSDRFSAERTGGSVSTLTIQRTQQEDSAVYLCASSSQGNTEAFFGQGTRLTVV.

This sequence joins TRBV25-1 and TRBJ2-7; D unclear. The CDR3 totals 12 residues. V was cut by 0 bases and J by 5 bases, with 5 bases left in between. The germline CDR1 and CDR2 sequences are MGHDK and SYGVNS. The CDR3 nucleotides are TGTGCCAGCAGTGAATATGCCAACGAGCAGTACTTC. It yields the protein CASSEYANEQYF.

This clone was recorded only once. The chain joins TRBV28 to TRBJ1-2, with no clear D. CDR3 length: 11 amino acids. V lost 8 bases, J lost 0 bases, and 4 bases lay in between. In germline, CDR1 is MDHEN, CDR2 SYDVKM. The CDR3 nucleotides are TGTGCCAGCGAGTCTAACTATGGCTACACCTTC. Amino acids: CASESNYGYTF.

The chain carries TRBV5-1 and TRBJ2-1, with TRBD2 matching 8 bases. V was pared by 4 bases and J by 1 base, with 7 bases of the junction left unmatched. Germline lookup yields CDR1 SGHRS and CDR2 YFSETQ. The CDR3 sequence is 16 residues long. This CDR3 reads CASSREGAGSYNEQFF. The CDR3 coding sequence is TGCGCCAGCAGCCGGGAGGGAGCGGGGTCCTACAATGAGCAGTTCTTC.

The chain combines TRBV3-1 (or the pseudogene TRBV3-2) with TRBJ2-7; TRBD2 matches at 9 bases. The CDR3 has 17 residues. V lost 4 bases and J lost 6; bases outside the gene matches: 16. Per germline, CDR1 LGHDT and CDR2 YNNKEL (reference sequence). CDR3 in DNA: TGTGCCAGCAGCCCCTCCTTGGCGTCCGCGACTAGCGGCGAGCAGTACTTC. Translation gives CASSPSLASATSGEQYF.